The next 21 T cell receptor beta chains were all read from a single sample in a study of human T cells and chemical hapten exposure. The time point is: pre-sensitization, week 0. The sample's treatment: therapeutic diphenylcyclopropenone sensitization with weekly scalp DPC. Using its own MiXCR run on the RACE reads, TCRdb lists one record per CDR3 protein. Of 85,000 to 120,000 distinct CDR3 sequences listed, roughly 12% were seen once; the top ten hold 1.6%. This material consisted of whole blood, taken in connection with sensitization to the hapten diphenylcyclopropenone (DPC). The receptors here all came from a woman aged 50 to 65 with alopecia areata. Some clones in this sample may be carry-over from other donors' samples.

The rearrangement links TRBV7-2 to TRBJ2-5, with D tentatively TRBD1 or TRBD2 (6 bases each). CDR3 size: 16 residues. V gave up 0 bases and J gave up 2 bases, with 13 bases separating them. Per the germline V gene, CDR1 is SGHTA and CDR2 is FQGNSA. The CDR3 spells CASSLAGGLIQETQYF. Here the CDR3 DNA reads TGTGCCAGCAGCTTAGCGGGGGGCCTTATACAAGAGACCCAGTACTTC.

A few counts support this clonotype. The rearrangement joins TRBV3-1 to TRBJ1-6; TRBD1 aligns across 7 bases. Trimming at V came to 4 bases and at J to 7 bases, leaving 1 base not matched to a gene. From germline, CDR1 is LGHDT and CDR2 YNNKEL (reference sequence). The CDR3 sequence is 13 residues long. The CDR3 DNA is TGTGCCAGCAGCCTACAGGGGAATTCACCCCTCCACTTT. Its protein product is CASSLQGNSPLHF.

Only one count was recorded for this clonotype. The CDR3, as DNA: TGTGCCAGCAGCTCGCGACTAGGGCTAGATACGCAGTATTTT. It codes for CASSSRLGLDTQYF. This chain connects TRBV7-2 to TRBJ2-3, with D perhaps TRBD2 (6 bases). Trimming took 4 bases from V and 5 from J, leaving 13 bases between them. Looked up from germline, CDR1 is SGHTA and CDR2 is FQGNSA. The CDR3 is 14 residues long.

The V and J genes are TRBV28 and TRBJ1-2; TRBD1 matches 7 bases. V lost 6 bases to trimming and J lost 3 bases; unmatched junction nucleotides: 10. Germline assignment: CDR1 MDHEN and CDR2 SYDVKM. This CDR3 contains 15 residues. The CDR3: CASRPPDRDHYGYTF. CDR3 DNA sequence: TGTGCCAGCAGGCCCCCCGACAGGGACCACTATGGCTACACCTTC.

This clonotype has a count of ten or more. V usage is TRBV20-1 and J usage is TRBJ2-7, with 8 bases that match TRBD1. The CDR3 sequence is 15 residues long. Germline V lookup: CDR1 DFQATT, CDR2 SNEGSKA (reference sequence). Losses at the gene ends were 5 bases for V and 1 base for J; bases not matched to a gene: 10. The CDR3 DNA reads TGCAGTGCTGGTAGCCGGGACAGGCCGTCCTACGAGCAGTACTTC. Protein: CSAGSRDRPSYEQYF.

This clonotype was seen only a few times. The rearrangement links TRBV7-7 to TRBJ2-1; D might be TRBD2 (6 bases). The V end was cut by 5 bases, the J end by 0 bases, with 17 bases between. There are 17 residues in the CDR3. Germline V gene data show CDR1 as SSHAT and CDR2 as FNYEAQ (reference sequence). CDR3 bases: TGTGCCAGCAGCCCGACGGGACTTTCGAGCTCCTACAATGAGCAGTTCTTC. Residues: CASSPTGLSSSYNEQFF.

This clonotype was counted many times. The rearrangement joins TRBV12-3 or TRBV12-4 to TRBJ1-1, with D perhaps matching TRBD1 (5 bases). This CDR3 has 14 residues. The germline V and J ends were trimmed by 4 bases and 1 base, with 10 bases remaining between them. CDR3 nucleotide sequence: TGTGCCAGCAGTTCCCAGGGCGAGAACACTGAAGCTTTCTTT. Its protein product is CASSSQGENTEAFF.

In this sample, this clonotype turned up a few times. The V and J genes are TRBV28 and TRBJ2-1, with 7 bases that match TRBD1. The V gene end was trimmed by 10 bases and the J gene end by 8 bases; junction bases not matched to a gene: 11. Germline V lookup: CDR1 MDHEN, CDR2 SYDVKM. CDR3 length: 13 residues. This chain's CDR3 is CAIRLHRGYEQFF. The CDR3 DNA reads as TGTGCCATCAGGCTCCACAGGGGATATGAGCAGTTCTTC.

This clonotype showed up just a few times. This chain links TRBV14 with TRBJ1-6, with a possible D match to TRBD1 (6 bases). Deletions cut 1 base from V and 7 bases from J, with 8 bases between. The CDR3 is 14 residues long. The V gene's germline CDR1 is SGHDN and CDR2 FVKESK. The CDR3 bases are TGTGCCAGCAGCCAAGTGAGGGGGAATTCACCCCTCCACTTT. Translated, it gives CASSQVRGNSPLHF.

This clonotype was recorded a few times. This sequence joins TRBV7-6 and TRBJ2-3, with D maybe TRBD1 (5 bases). CDR1 SGHVS and CDR2 FNYEAQ come from the germline V gene. There are 16 residues in the CDR3. Trimming cost V 5 bases and J 0 bases, with 15 bases left between them. CDR3 in DNA: TGTGCCAGCAGCCCAGGGATATTAACTAGCACAGATACGCAGTATTTT. Amino acid sequence: CASSPGILTSTDTQYF.

This clonotype was seen ten or more times. The V call is TRBV28, the J call TRBJ1-5; D ambiguous. V was trimmed by 4 bases and J by 7 bases, leaving 14 bases between them. CDR1 and CDR2 from the germline V gene are MDHEN and SYDVKM. There are 14 residues in the CDR3. The CDR3 DNA sequence: TGTGCCAGCAGTTCTCTCTGGGGAGGGCAGCCCCAGCATTTT. Translating gives CASSSLWGGQPQHF.

The chain links TRBV7-9 to TRBJ2-5; D might be TRBD1 (5 bases). Looked up from germline, CDR1 is SEHNR and CDR2 is FQNEAQ (reference sequence). V lost 4 bases and J lost 4, with 19 bases in between. The CDR3 has 16 amino acids. CDR3 coding DNA: TGTGCCAGCAGCTCCTACGCCGGGCAGGGCGGAGAGACCCAGTACTTC. Translating it yields CASSSYAGQGGETQYF.

This clonotype has at least ten counts. The rearrangement joins TRBV18 to TRBJ1-5; no clear D. The germline gives CDR1 KGHSH, CDR2 LQKENI. The germline V and J ends were trimmed by 3 bases and 5 bases, with 11 bases remaining between them. The CDR3 length is 14 residues. For the CDR3, the DNA is TGTGCCAGCTCACCCCAGACGAGGGATCAGCCCCAGCATTTT. Residues: CASSPQTRDQPQHF.

In its sample, this clonotype was seen a few times. The chain is built from TRBV28 and TRBJ1-6; 9 bases are a match to TRBD1. This CDR3 has 15 amino acids. The trim removed 6 bases at V and 8 bases at J, leaving 8 bases unmatched. Germline loops: CDR1 MDHEN, CDR2 SYDVKM. CDR3 protein: CASSSGDREDSPLHF. The CDR3, as DNA: TGTGCCAGCAGCTCCGGGGACAGGGAGGATTCACCCCTCCACTTT.

This clonotype was seen a handful of times. This chain links TRBV7-9 with TRBJ1-1; tentatively, D is TRBD1 (6 bases). The germline V gene has CDR1 SEHNR and CDR2 FQNEAQ (reference sequence). V lost 1 base, J lost 5 bases, and 11 bases lay in between. The CDR3 runs 14 residues. In nucleotides, the CDR3 is TGTGCCAGCAGCTTAGTTCAGGGGTGGACTGAAGCTTTCTTT. It translates to CASSLVQGWTEAFF.

This clonotype has at least ten counts. The chain carries TRBV6-4 and TRBJ1-2; 7 bases align to TRBD1. The germline V gene has CDR1 MRHNA and CDR2 SNTAGT. Trimming cost V 4 bases and J 6 bases; bases outside gene matches: 8. There are 14 residues in the CDR3. CDR3 coding DNA: TGTGCCAGCAGTGGAGGACTGCAGGGGGATGGCTACACCTTC. It yields the protein CASSGGLQGDGYTF.

This clonotype has only a few counts. This chain uses TRBV6-2 or TRBV6-3 with TRBJ1-1; TRBD1 is a possible D gene (5 bases). The CDR3 is 13 amino acids. Trimming took 6 bases from V and 9 from J, leaving 17 bases between them. Germline CDR1 MNHEY, CDR2 SVGEGT. The CDR3 loop is CASREGLWSQAFF. CDR3 coding DNA: TGTGCCAGCAGGGAGGGGCTTTGGAGCCAAGCTTTCTTT.

This clonotype has more than one count but fewer than ten. The genes are TRBV14 and TRBJ2-4; unclear D gene. Germline CDR1 reads SGHDN; CDR2 reads FVKESK. V gave up 1 base and J gave up 12 bases, with 13 bases separating them. The CDR3 is 13 residues long. This CDR3 is CASSQGPSAAQYF. CDR3 bases: TGTGCCAGCAGCCAAGGGCCGTCAGCTGCTCAGTACTTC.

The genes are TRBV27 and TRBJ1-1; 8 nucleotides line up with TRBD1. This CDR3 spans 17 amino acids. CDR1 is MNHEY and CDR2 is SMNVEV in the germline V gene (reference sequence). The V gene end was trimmed by 1 base and the J gene end by 0 bases; junction bases not matched to a gene: 7. CDR3 amino acids: CASSLFGGTGLNTEAFF. CDR3 DNA sequence: TGTGCCAGCAGTTTATTCGGTGGGACAGGACTGAACACTGAAGCTTTCTTT.

This clonotype turned up a few times. This sequence joins TRBV19 and TRBJ1-5, with a tentative D call TRBD1 (6 bases). With 4 bases removed from V and 0 bases from J, the gap between germline ends came to 19 bases. The CDR3 is made up of 18 amino acids. Per germline, CDR1 LNHDA and CDR2 SQIVND (reference sequence). The CDR3 DNA is TGTGCCAGTAGTACCAAATCGGGACACCGTTATAGCAATCAGCCCCAGCATTTT. Its protein is CASSTKSGHRYSNQPQHF.

At least ten counts were recorded for this clonotype. The chain joins TRBV4-1 to TRBJ1-2; D remains unclear. Germline-derived CDR1 and CDR2 are MGHRA and YSYEKL. Trimming removed 4 bases from V and 3 bases from J, with 9 bases in between. The CDR3 extends over 13 amino acids. CDR3 bases: TGCGCCAGCAGCCCTGGCGCATACTATGGCTACACCTTC. Residues: CASSPGAYYGYTF.